This T cell receptor (beta chain) was captured by sequencing in a study of CD4 T cells in relation to SARS-CoV-2 and coronaviruses. Overall study results and limits: No donor gave both pre-pandemic and post-infection samples. Compared with monoreactive clones, crossreactive clones showed significantly weaker SARS-CoV-2 expansion. The cross-reactivity analysis covered only spike protein, not other viral proteins.

In the case of this clone: The antigen is undetermined.

Trimming cost V 0 bases and J 13 bases, with 13 bases left between them. The CDR3 is made up of 13 amino acids. The germline V gene has CDR1 SGHRS and CDR2 YFSETQ. Assay used: immunoSEQ multiplex PCR; TCRdb lists only in-frame clones, some missing. The table includes about 37,000 clones, over 75% detected once. This clonotype was sampled from an adult with COVID-19. The sample taken for sequencing was memory CD4+ T cells from PBMCs. The chain recombines TRBV5-1 with TRBJ1-4, with a possible D match to TRBD1 (6 bases). CDR3 in DNA: TGCGCCAGCAGCTTGGCCGGGGGGCGCGGACTGTTTTTT. Protein product: CASSLAGGRGLFF.